The 17 T cell receptor beta chains in this list originate from one sample, sequenced in a study of blood T cell repertoires in COVID-19. Measured with immunoSEQ multiplex PCR; TCRdb has only the in-frame clones, and not every one. This sample has 270,000 or so clones, with over 75% found just once. The sequenced material came from peripheral blood. These receptors all come from a human donor in a cohort sampled during active COVID-19.

The rearrangement uses TRBV7-2 and TRBJ2-4, with 12 bases lining up with TRBD2. The CDR3 runs 14 residues. Per germline, CDR1 SGHTA and CDR2 FQGNSA. V gave up 4 bases and J gave up 6 bases; unmatched junction bases: 1. The CDR3 bases are TGTGCCAGCAGCTCGACTAGCGGGGGAAACATTCAGTACTTC. It is translated as CASSSTSGGNIQYF.

The chain combines TRBV7-8 with TRBJ2-1; D may be TRBD2 (7 bases). Trimming cost V 5 bases and J 9 bases, with 14 bases left between them. The CDR3 contains 13 residues. Per the germline V gene, CDR1 is SGHVS and CDR2 is FQNEAQ. The CDR3 DNA reads as TGTGCCAGCAGCAAGGCAGGGGAGGGTGAGCAGTTCTTC. Translated, it gives CASSKAGEGEQFF.

The chain uses TRBV29-1 and TRBJ2-1; weak D call: TRBD1 (5 bases). This CDR3 is built from 15 residues. Germline values: CDR1 SQVTM, CDR2 ANQGSEA. V shed 6 bases and J shed 4 bases, with 19 bases lying between them. DNA for the CDR3: TGCAGCGTCGCACAGGCCATCCTGGGATACAATGAGCAGTTCTTC. The encoded protein is CSVAQAILGYNEQFF.

The chain combines TRBV5-4 with TRBJ2-1, with 10 bases aligning to TRBD1. The J segment lost 0 bases and the V segment lost 2 bases, leaving 2 bases of the junction unmatched. Per the germline V gene, CDR1 is SGHNT and CDR2 is YYREEE (reference sequence). This CDR3 is 16 amino acids long. DNA for the CDR3: TGTGCCAGCAGCTTCGGACAGGGGGGCTCCTACAATGAGCAGTTCTTC. The encoded protein is CASSFGQGGSYNEQFF.

The chain combines TRBV14 with TRBJ2-1; TRBD1 is a possible D gene (6 bases). V lost 1 base, J lost 8 bases, and 12 bases lay in between. This CDR3 spans 14 amino acids. Looked up from germline, CDR1 is SGHDN and CDR2 is FVKESK. The CDR3 bases are TGTGCCAGCAGCCAAGTAAGGGGGACGGATGAGCAGTTCTTC. It specifies CASSQVRGTDEQFF.

The chain employs TRBV24-1 and TRBJ2-5, with 12 bases that match TRBD1. This CDR3 contains 19 residues. Germline loops: CDR1 KGHDR, CDR2 SFDVKD. V lost 9 bases and J lost 5; bases outside the gene matches: 21. The CDR3 spells CATLIGKGQGALLIETQYF. The CDR3 DNA follows: TGTGCCACCCTCATTGGGAAGGGACAGGGGGCTTTGCTTATCGAGACCCAGTACTTC.

This clone was observed once. This chain links TRBV7-9 with TRBJ2-3; TRBD2 agrees at 8 bases. The CDR3 contains 16 residues. Germline V lookup: CDR1 SEHNR, CDR2 FQNEAQ (reference sequence). Trimming took 4 bases from V and 2 from J; bases not matched to a gene: 8. CDR3 region: CASSSYRGGDTDTQYF. The CDR3, as DNA: TGTGCCAGCAGCTCGTATCGGGGGGGAGACACAGATACGCAGTATTTT.

CDR3 residues: CSATESAQNTDTQYF. In DNA form, the CDR3 reads TGCAGTGCTACTGAGTCCGCACAAAACACAGATACGCAGTATTTT. This rearrangement joins TRBV20-1 to TRBJ2-3; D gene ambiguous. Germline V CDR1 and CDR2: DFQATT, SNEGSKA (reference sequence). V lost 4 bases and J 2 bases, leaving 16 bases between the germline ends. CDR3 length: 15 residues.

This clone has a handful of counts. The chain employs TRBV27 and TRBJ2-3; 9 bases are a match to TRBD2. This CDR3 has 14 residues. The V and J ends lost 6 bases and 2 bases, in that order; junction bases with no gene match: 3. CDR1 is MNHEY, CDR2 SMNVEV, per germline (reference sequence). CDR3 protein: CASSLAGFTDTQYF. The DNA for the CDR3 is TGTGCCAGCAGCCTAGCGGGATTCACAGATACGCAGTATTTT.

This rearrangement joins TRBV6-5 to TRBJ1-2; D possibly corresponds to TRBD1 (5 bases). The length of the CDR3 is 11 residues. CDR1 is MNHEY, CDR2 SVGAGI, per germline. V shed 8 bases and J shed 7 bases, with 11 bases lying between them. CDR3 loop: CASGGTIGYTF. CDR3 nucleotides: TGTGCCAGCGGCGGGACGATTGGCTACACCTTC.

This chain joins TRBV7-8 and TRBJ2-2, with TRBD1 as a possible D gene (5 bases). The CDR3 contains 14 residues. The V end lost 5 bases, the J end lost 3 bases, and 10 bases lay between the germline ends. CDR1 and CDR2 (germline): SGHVS, FQNEAQ. As DNA, the CDR3 is TGTGCCAGCAGCCTGGACACAGACACCGGGGAGCTGTTTTTT. Translating gives CASSLDTDTGELFF. The variable domain in full, with the rest retrieved from reference TRBV7-8 and TRBJ2-2, is GAGVSQSPRYKVAKRGQDVALRCDPISGHVSLFWYQQALGQGPEFLTYFQNEAQLDKSGLPSDRFFAERPEGSVSTLKIQRTQQEDSAVYLCASSLDTDTGELFFGEGSRLTVL.

The chain combines TRBV5-1 with TRBJ2-7; D is possibly TRBD1 (5 bases). Between the trimmed V and J ends, which lost 2 bases and 6 bases, there was a span of 18 bases. This CDR3 is 15 amino acids long. Germline V gene data show CDR1 as SGHRS and CDR2 as YFSETQ. CDR3 region: CASSLMTDSLSEQYF. CDR3 nucleotides: TGCGCCAGCAGCTTAATGACAGACTCTCTCTCCGAGCAGTACTTC.

The chain recombines TRBV20-1 with TRBJ1-4; no definite D call. The CDR3 is made up of 10 amino acids. Germline CDR1 is DFQATT and CDR2 is SNEGSKA (reference sequence). V was cut by 8 bases and J by 8 bases, with 9 bases left in between. CDR3 protein: CSFLREKLFF. In DNA form, the CDR3 reads TGCAGTTTCTTACGGGAAAAACTGTTTTTT.

This clone was counted ten times or more. This chain links TRBV2 with TRBJ2-1; no clear D. CDR1 SNHLY and CDR2 FYNNEI come from the germline V gene. Trimming took off 3 bases at V and 5 bases at J, with 8 bases between the two ends. This CDR3 is 13 amino acids long. The CDR3 nucleotides read TGTGCCAGCAGTGAGTCTAGTGACAATGAGCAGTTCTTC. This translates into CASSESSDNEQFF.

The chain carries TRBV5-1 and TRBJ1-4; 7 bases line up with TRBD1. Losses at the gene ends were 4 bases for V and 9 bases for J; bases not matched to a gene: 6. CDR3 size: 13 residues. The germline gives CDR1 SGHRS, CDR2 YFSETQ. CDR3 coding DNA: TGCGCCAGCAGCATAGAGACAGGGCAAAAACTGTTTTTT. The encoded protein is CASSIETGQKLFF. Combining the CDR3 with reference TRBV5-1 and TRBJ1-4 gives the whole variable domain KAGVTQTPRYLIKTRGQQVTLSCSPISGHRSVSWYQQTPGQGLQFLFEYFSETQRNKGNFPGRFSGRQFSNSRSEMNVSTLELGDSALYLCASSIETGQKLFFGSGTQLSVL.

V usage is TRBV2 and J usage is TRBJ2-6, with TRBD1 matching over 7 bases. The CDR3 is made up of 15 amino acids. The germline V gene encodes CDR1 SNHLY and CDR2 FYNNEI. V lost 6 bases, J lost 2 bases, and 4 bases stayed unmatched. The CDR3 is CASRLDRAGANVLTF. Here the CDR3 DNA reads TGTGCCAGCAGGCTCGACAGGGCTGGGGCCAACGTCCTGACTTTC.

The CDR3 DNA reads TGTGCCAGCAGCCTCGGACAGGGCGTGGAGACCCAGTACTTC. This sequence encodes CASSLGQGVETQYF. The V and J genes are TRBV6-2 or TRBV6-3 and TRBJ2-5, with TRBD1 matching over 8 bases. V lost 6 bases to trimming and J lost 5 bases; unmatched junction nucleotides: 8. This CDR3 contains 14 residues. Germline CDR1 MNHEY, CDR2 SVGEGT.